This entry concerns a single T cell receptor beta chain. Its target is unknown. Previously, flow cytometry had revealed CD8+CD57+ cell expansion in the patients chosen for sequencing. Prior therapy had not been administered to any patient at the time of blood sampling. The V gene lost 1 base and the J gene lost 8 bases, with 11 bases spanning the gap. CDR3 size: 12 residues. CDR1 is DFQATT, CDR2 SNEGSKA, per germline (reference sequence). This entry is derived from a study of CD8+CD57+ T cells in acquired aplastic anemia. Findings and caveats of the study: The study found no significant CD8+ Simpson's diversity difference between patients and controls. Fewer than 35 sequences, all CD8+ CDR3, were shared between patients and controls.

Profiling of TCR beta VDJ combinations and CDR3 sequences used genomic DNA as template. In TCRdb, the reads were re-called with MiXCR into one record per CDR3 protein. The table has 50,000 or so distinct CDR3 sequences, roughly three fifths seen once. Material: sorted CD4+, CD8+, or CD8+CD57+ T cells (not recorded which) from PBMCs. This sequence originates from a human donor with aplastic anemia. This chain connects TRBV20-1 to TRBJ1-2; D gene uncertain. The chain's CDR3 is CSARVPRGGYTF. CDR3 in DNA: TGCAGTGCTAGAGTCCCCCGGGGAGGCTACACCTTC.